This is a list of T cell receptor beta chains from one sample in a study of T cell responses to AZD1222 COVID-19 vaccine. Assay used: immunoSEQ multiplex PCR; TCRdb lists only in-frame clones, some missing. The profile shows fewer than 200,000 clones, about 92% of them singletons. This specimen was peripheral blood, taken on day 0 of AZD1222 vaccination. The origin of the receptors is an adult in good health. The CDR3 runs from the conserved cysteine through the conserved F or W. The size of a clone is reported for some rows only, either as once, few or many, or as a class for expanded clones.

v_gene	j_gene	abundance	CDR3aa
TRBV5-1	TRBJ1-5	once	CASSVGGEGQPQHF
TRBV19	TRBJ1-3	.	CASRKDPTSGNTIYF
TRBV4-3	TRBJ1-4	.	CASSHYYRNEKLFF
TRBV9	TRBJ1-1	.	CASSVGAGDEAFF
TRBV6-1	TRBJ1-6	.	CASSEPRGAAYNSPLHF
TRBV5-6	TRBJ2-5	.	CASSLVQRSLETQYF
TRBV5-8	TRBJ2-2	.	CASSLEEAMSGELFF
TRBV5-4	TRBJ2-7	.	CASSLRQDFYEQYF
TRBV11-1	TRBJ2-5	.	CASSTPWEGGRETQYF
TRBV30	TRBJ1-2	.	CAWREGGNYGYTF
TRBV9	TRBJ1-5	.	CASNEGGNQPQHF
TRBV2	TRBJ2-7	.	CASSGNYEQYF
TRBV29-1	TRBJ1-2	.	CSVSVDGNLVYGYTF
TRBV28	TRBJ2-1	.	CASSGGAGANEQFF
TRBV30	TRBJ1-1	.	CAWSIGGTEAFF
TRBV6-5	TRBJ2-2	few	CASSYSVTGASGELFF
TRBV30	TRBJ1-3	once	CAWRGSAYRNTIYF
TRBV6-5	TRBJ2-1	.	CASLGAGINHEQFF
TRBV5-1	TRBJ1-4	.	CASSQGHDEKLFF
TRBV6-2/TRBV6-3	TRBJ2-7	.	CASSSIGTPSYEQYF